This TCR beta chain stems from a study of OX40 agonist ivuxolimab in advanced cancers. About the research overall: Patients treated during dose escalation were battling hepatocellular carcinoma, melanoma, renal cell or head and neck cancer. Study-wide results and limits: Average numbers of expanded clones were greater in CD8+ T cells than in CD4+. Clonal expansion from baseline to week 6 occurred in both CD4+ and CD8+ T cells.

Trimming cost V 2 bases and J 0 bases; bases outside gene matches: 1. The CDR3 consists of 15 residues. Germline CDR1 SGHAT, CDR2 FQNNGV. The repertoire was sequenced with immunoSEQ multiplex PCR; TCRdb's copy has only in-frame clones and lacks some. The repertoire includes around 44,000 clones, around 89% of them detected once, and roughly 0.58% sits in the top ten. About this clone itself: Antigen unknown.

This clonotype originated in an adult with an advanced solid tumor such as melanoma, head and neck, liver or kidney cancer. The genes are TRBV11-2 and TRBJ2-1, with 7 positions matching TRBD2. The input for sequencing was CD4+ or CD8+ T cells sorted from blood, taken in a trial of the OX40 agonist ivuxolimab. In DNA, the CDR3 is TGTGCCAGCAGCTTATCTAGCGGCTCCTACAATGAGCAGTTCTTC. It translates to CASSLSSGSYNEQFF.